A single sample is the source of the 18 T cell receptor beta chains below, sequenced in a study of shared clonotypes between healthy human individuals. Only in-frame clones appear in the TCRdb table, and some are missing; sequencing was by immunoSEQ multiplex PCR. This table has over 700,000 clones, 72% appearing once. The sample was memory CD4+ T cells sorted from blood. The subset denotes: CD45RA-negative fraction. Every receptor here comes from a woman aged 25 to 39 in good health.

Only a few counts were recorded for this clone. The same CDR3 is also encoded by other DNA sequences in this sample. The chain carries TRBV20-1 and TRBJ1-1; D is perhaps TRBD1 (5 bases). The CDR3 runs to 11 residues. In germline, CDR1 is DFQATT, CDR2 SNEGSKA (reference sequence). Trimming shortened V by 0 bases and J by 8 bases, and 7 bases separated the two germline ends. CDR3 nucleotide sequence: TGCAGTGCTAGAGACAGGGCGGAAGCTTTCTTT. This encodes CSARDRAEAFF.

The chain couples TRBV5-1 to TRBJ2-3; the match to TRBD2 covers 11 bases. From germline, CDR1 is SGHRS and CDR2 YFSETQ. Trimming removed 4 bases from V and 2 bases from J; junction bases left unmatched: 6. The CDR3 covers 16 residues. CDR3 sequence: CASSGGLAGNTDTQYF. CDR3 coding DNA: TGCGCCAGCAGCGGCGGACTAGCGGGTAACACAGATACGCAGTATTTT.

CDR3 nucleotides: TGTGCCAGCTCACCACTAACTAGCGGGACCTACTACGAGCAGTACTTC. This codes for CASSPLTSGTYYEQYF. This rearrangement joins TRBV18 to TRBJ2-7, with 10 bases lining up with TRBD2. This CDR3 has 16 residues. Germline-derived CDR1 and CDR2 are KGHSH and LQKENI. After removal of 1 base from V and 3 bases from J, the junction contained 6 bases not matched to a gene.

The chain links TRBV5-1 to TRBJ2-3; no clear D gene. The V end was cut by 4 bases, the J end by 1 base, with 1 base between. Germline lookup yields CDR1 SGHRS and CDR2 YFSETQ. CDR3 length: 11 amino acids. The CDR3 coding sequence is TGCGCCAGCAGCCGCACAGATACGCAGTATTTT. This encodes CASSRTDTQYF. The entire variable domain, with the rest obtained from reference TRBV5-1 and TRBJ2-3, is as follows: KAGVTQTPRYLIKTRGQQVTLSCSPISGHRSVSWYQQTPGQGLQFLFEYFSETQRNKGNFPGRFSGRQFSNSRSEMNVSTLELGDSALYLCASSRTDTQYFGPGTRLTVL.

The chain has TRBV28 and TRBJ1-5, with 8 bases that match TRBD1. The junction had 10 bases not matched to a gene; V was cut back by 7 bases and J by 2 bases. The length of the CDR3 is 16 residues. Germline-derived CDR1 and CDR2 are MDHEN and SYDVKM. CDR3 in DNA: TGTGCCAGCAAAAGGAGGACAGGGTCGGGCAATCAGCCCCAGCATTTT. This translates into CASKRRTGSGNQPQHF. The complete variable domain, with remaining parts taken from reference TRBV28 and TRBJ1-5, reads DVKVTQSSRYLVKRTGEKVFLECVQDMDHENMFWYRQDPGLGLRLIYFSYDVKMKEKGDIPEGYSVSREKKERFSLILESASTNQTSMYLCASKRRTGSGNQPQHFGDGTRLSIL.

A word on this clone: One end of the junction fails to match germline, which may point to a read error. The chain recombines TRBV14 with TRBJ2-5; 9 nucleotides match TRBD1. Germline lookup yields CDR1 SGHDN and CDR2 FVKESK. The CDR3 runs to 14 residues. The CDR3 loop reads CASSQDQDRDRAHF. The CDR3 DNA sequence: TGTGCCAGCAGCCAAGACCAGGACCGGGACAGGGCCCACTTC. Based on the CDR3 plus reference TRBV14 and TRBJ2-5, the full variable domain is EAGVTQFPSHSVIEKGQTVTLRCDPISGHDNLYWYRRVMGKEIKFLLHFVKESKQDESGMPNNRFLAERTGGTYSTLKVQPAELEDSGVYFCASSQDQDRDRAHFGPGTRLLVL.

This clone was seen once. V gene TRBV6-5 combines with J gene TRBJ1-4; 8 nucleotides match TRBD1. CDR3 size: 15 residues. V shed 5 bases, J shed 6 bases, and the junction held 8 bases outside the gene matches. Germline V gives CDR1 MNHEY, CDR2 SVGAGI. CDR3 sequence: CASSTLTGEYEKLFF. The DNA of the CDR3 is TGTGCCAGCAGTACCCTGACAGGGGAATATGAAAAACTGTTTTTT.

In DNA form, the CDR3 reads TGTGCCAGCAGCCCCCGCGGGAGCTCAGATACGCAGTATTTT. It codes for CASSPRGSSDTQYF. The chain employs TRBV7-2 and TRBJ2-3, with TRBD2 matching 7 bases. CDR1 and CDR2 from the germline V gene are SGHTA and FQGNSA. The CDR3 consists of 14 residues. V shed 5 bases, J shed 4 bases, and the junction held 6 bases outside the gene matches. The full variable domain, rest sourced from reference TRBV7-2 and TRBJ2-3, is GAGVSQSPSNKVTEKGKDVELRCDPISGHTALYWYRQSLGQGLEFLIYFQGNSAPDKSGLPSDRFSAERTGGSVSTLTIQRTQQEDSAVYLCASSPRGSSDTQYFGPGTRLTVL.

This clone was observed a single time. Additional DNA sequences in this sample encode the identical CDR3. This chain links TRBV5-6 with TRBJ1-5; no clear D. Trimming took off 0 bases at V and 1 base at J, with 2 bases between the two ends. This CDR3 comprises 13 residues. The V gene's germline CDR1 is SGHDT and CDR2 YYEEEE. CDR3 sequence reads: CASSLGSNQPQHF. The CDR3 DNA reads TGTGCCAGCAGCTTGGGGAGCAATCAGCCCCAGCATTTT.

The chain carries TRBV2 and TRBJ2-7; a weak D match, TRBD2 (6 bases). The CDR3 has 14 residues. The germline V and J ends were trimmed by 5 bases and 6 bases, with 17 bases remaining between them. The germline gives CDR1 SNHLY, CDR2 FYNNEI. Written as DNA, the CDR3 is TGTGCCAGCAGTACAGGAGGGGATAGCCTCGAGCAGTACTTC. It yields the protein CASSTGGDSLEQYF. The full variable domain, with the rest looked up from reference TRBV2 and TRBJ2-7, is EPEVTQTPSHQVTQMGQEVILRCVPISNHLYFYWYRQILGQKVEFLVSFYNNEISEKSEIFDDQFSVERPDGSNFTLKIRSTKLEDSAMYFCASSTGGDSLEQYFGPGTRLTVT.

The chain recombines TRBV5-6 with TRBJ1-6, with D maybe TRBD1 (5 bases). Trimming took 9 bases from V and 8 from J, leaving 9 bases between them. From germline, CDR1 is SGHDT and CDR2 YYEEEE. This CDR3 has 11 amino acids. The CDR3 loop is CATMTDSPLHF. CDR3 bases: TGTGCCACTATGACAGATTCACCCCTCCACTTT.

V and J are TRBV11-2 and TRBJ2-7, with 14 bases fitting TRBD2. The CDR3 contains 15 residues. With V trimmed by 5 bases and J by 6 bases, 6 bases remained unmatched. Germline lookup yields CDR1 SGHAT and CDR2 FQNNGV. The CDR3 coding sequence is TGTGCCAGCAGCCAACTCGGGACTAGCGGGAGCGAGCAGTACTTC. This codes for CASSQLGTSGSEQYF.

The chain uses TRBV7-8 and TRBJ1-5; weak D call: TRBD1 (6 bases). There are 14 residues in the CDR3. Per germline, CDR1 SGHVS and CDR2 FQNEAQ. Trimming left V 5 bases short and J 3 bases short, with 11 bases between. CDR3 loop: CASSDRSPNQPQHF. CDR3 nucleotides: TGTGCCAGCAGCGACAGGAGCCCCAATCAGCCCCAGCATTTT.

The chain uses TRBV10-3 and TRBJ1-1, with a possible D match to TRBD1 (6 bases). In germline, CDR1 is ENHRY, CDR2 SYGVKD. CDR3 size: 14 residues. V lost 4 bases and J lost 5, with 14 bases in between. The CDR3 region is CAISVRQVDTEAFF. The DNA for the CDR3 is TGTGCCATCAGTGTACGACAGGTGGATACTGAAGCTTTCTTT.

The chain is built from TRBV7-2 and TRBJ1-3; D is unresolved. CDR1 is SGHTA and CDR2 is FQGNSA in the germline V gene. The CDR3 consists of 15 residues. V was trimmed by 5 bases and J by 0 bases, leaving 11 bases between them. CDR3 sequence (DNA): TGTGCCAGCAGCCCCCGTGGAAGCTCTGGAAACACCATATATTTT. It specifies CASSPRGSSGNTIYF.

V and J are TRBV30 and TRBJ2-1; D might be TRBD1 (5 bases). CDR3 size: 15 residues. Germline values: CDR1 GTSNPN, CDR2 SVGIG (reference sequence). V lost 4 bases, J lost 0 bases, and 13 bases lay in between. CDR3 region: CAWKGARFSYNEQFF. The CDR3, as DNA: TGTGCCTGGAAAGGGGCACGGTTCTCCTACAATGAGCAGTTCTTC.

The V call is TRBV5-4, the J call TRBJ2-3, with D perhaps TRBD2 (5 bases). Trimming left V 3 bases short and J 2 bases short, with 16 bases between. This CDR3 has 16 residues. CDR1 is SGHNT and CDR2 is YYREEE in the germline V gene (reference sequence). This CDR3 is CASSSRTVGPTDTQYF. The CDR3 DNA is TGTGCCAGCAGCTCCCGGACTGTGGGCCCCACAGATACGCAGTATTTT.

The gene calls are TRBV5-4 and TRBJ1-1, with D unclear. The CDR3 runs to 14 residues. Germline V gives CDR1 SGHNT, CDR2 YYREEE (reference sequence). V lost 4 bases to trimming and J lost 1 base, with 11 bases between them. The CDR3 protein is CASSVWQENTEAFF. The CDR3 nucleotides read TGTGCCAGCAGCGTCTGGCAAGAGAACACTGAAGCTTTCTTT.